One sample yielded the 6 T cell receptor beta chains listed below, sequenced in a study of beta chain features in type 1 diabetes. Sequenced material consisted of expressed TCRB transcripts (all of the isolated RNA was reverse transcribed). Assay used: immunoSEQ multiplex PCR; TCRdb lists only in-frame clones, some missing. The sample lists some 330,000 clones, 11% seen once, with 0.015% to 0.02% in the top ten. Sequencing was done on a sample of naive CD4+ T cells from blood. The receptors here all came from a woman in her twenties or thirties in good health.

The chain joins TRBV6-5 to TRBJ2-3, with D tentatively TRBD2 (6 bases). Trimming took off 0 bases at V and 4 bases at J, with 14 bases between the two ends. This CDR3 is built from 16 residues. CDR1 is MNHEY, CDR2 SVGAGI, per germline. CDR3 in amino acids: CASSYSPSEDADTQYF. Here the CDR3 DNA reads TGTGCCAGCAGTTACTCTCCTAGCGAGGACGCAGATACGCAGTATTTT.

This clone was counted only a few times. This rearrangement joins TRBV5-6 to TRBJ2-7, with TRBD1 matching over 7 bases. After removal of 4 bases from V and 3 bases from J, the junction contained 10 bases not matched to a gene. The CDR3 is made up of 15 amino acids. In germline, CDR1 is SGHDT, CDR2 YYEEEE. CDR3 loop: CASSGDRVRSYEQYF. CDR3 DNA sequence: TGTGCCAGCAGCGGAGACAGGGTTAGGAGCTACGAGCAGTACTTC.

This clone was recorded a few times. V and J are TRBV7-2 and TRBJ2-7; D is possibly TRBD1 (5 bases). Trimming pared 2 bases from V and 2 bases from J, leaving 10 bases between. Germline V CDR1 and CDR2: SGHTA, FQGNSA. The CDR3 is 14 residues long. CDR3 in amino acids: CASSLPTAPYEQYF. The CDR3 DNA reads as TGTGCCAGCAGCTTACCGACAGCGCCCTACGAGCAGTACTTC.

The J gene is TRBJ1-5, the V gene TRBV7-2; D is ambiguous. In germline, CDR1 is SGHTA, CDR2 FQGNSA. The CDR3 consists of 12 residues. V lost 5 bases to trimming and J lost 4 bases, with 6 bases between them. CDR3 DNA sequence: TGTGCCAGCAGCGACTGGAATCAGCCCCAGCATTTT. This sequence encodes CASSDWNQPQHF.

This clone was counted a few times. This chain's CDR3 is CASSFIYEQYF. In nucleotides, the CDR3 is TGTGCCAGCAGTTTCATTTACGAGCAGTACTTC. The chain uses TRBV2 and TRBJ2-7; D is ambiguous. In germline, CDR1 is SNHLY, CDR2 FYNNEI. The V gene lost 5 bases and the J gene lost 4 bases, with 6 bases spanning the gap. There are 11 residues in the CDR3.

The rearrangement joins TRBV27 to TRBJ2-3, with D possibly being TRBD2 (6 bases). The CDR3 totals 15 residues. Trimming left V 3 bases short and J 5 bases short, with 15 bases between. Germline V lookup: CDR1 MNHEY, CDR2 SMNVEV (reference sequence). The DNA of the CDR3 is TGTGCCAGCAGTTTTTGGGCGGGACGACGAGATACGCAGTATTTT. Its protein is CASSFWAGRRDTQYF.